This T cell receptor beta chain came from a study of blood T cell repertoires in COVID-19. On the study more broadly: The cDNA or gDNA used as material had been derived from T cells, B-cell-depleted T cells, or PBMCs.

Germline trimming cut 4 bases from V and 0 bases from J; bases unmatched to any gene: 10. This CDR3 has 19 amino acids. Germline assignment: CDR1 LGHNA and CDR2 YNFKEQ. The table lists this clone with a count of one. Sequencing used immunoSEQ multiplex PCR; TCRdb keeps in-frame clones, though not all of them. The sample carries approximately 50,000 clones, 75% to 95% recorded once. The specimen sequenced was peripheral blood. This clonotype was obtained from a man aged 50 or older with active COVID-19. The rearrangement links TRBV4-2 to TRBJ2-6; TRBD1 matches at 9 bases. The DNA for the CDR3 is TGTGCCAGCAGCCGGACAGGGGAGGACTATTCCTCTGGGGCCAACGTCCTGACTTTC. Translated, it gives CASSRTGEDYSSGANVLTF.